This TCR beta chain emerged from a study of shared clonotypes between healthy human individuals. General study points: The study found about 5% of naive CD4 clonotypes shared across several donors. Non-shared clonotypes had lower generation probabilities than those shared by all four donors.

The CDR3 contains 14 residues. Trimming removed 4 bases from V and 2 bases from J, with 10 bases in between. In germline, CDR1 is MNHNS, CDR2 SASEGT. Assay execution proceeded at the deep level. Repertoires were generated with immunoSEQ multiplex PCR, while TCRdb's copy carries only in-frame clones and drops some. The data contain about 2.4 million clones, roughly 92% of them singletons. A word on this clone: Its antigen is undetermined.

Splitting the CD4+ cells yielded a CD45RA+ naive subset and a CD45RA-negative memory subset. The TCR originated in a young man in good health. The chain links TRBV6-1 to TRBJ2-3; D unclear. Input material: naive CD4+ T cells sorted from blood. This sample's subset: CD45RA+ positively selected. CDR3 amino acids: CASSVSRVTDTQYF. DNA for the CDR3: TGTGCCAGCAGTGTTAGTAGGGTCACAGATACGCAGTATTTT.